This T cell receptor beta chain is from a study of T cells in Graves' hyperthyroidism and ophthalmopathy. The germline V gene encodes CDR1 MNHEY and CDR2 SMNVEV (reference sequence). The CDR3 covers 17 residues. Trimming stripped 0 bases from V and 1 base from J, with 10 bases between. RNA transcripts served as the template for amplifying TCR beta CDR3 regions. An initial round of RT-PCR targeting the TCR CDR3 relied on the HTBI primer set. TCRdb analysed the multiplex PCR reads with MiXCR anew, one entry per CDR3 protein. The sample has about 200,000 distinct CDR3 sequences, approximately 16% seen once; the top ten hold about 45%.

The chain links TRBV27 to TRBJ2-6, with D uncertain. The receptor comes from a middle-aged man with Graves' hyperthyroidism. The specimen sequenced was blood. CDR3 coding DNA: TGTGCCAGCAGTTTATCGATAAGCAGATCTGGGGCCAACGTCCTGACTTTC. Translated, it gives CASSLSISRSGANVLTF.